These 12 T cell receptor beta chains originate from one sample sequenced in a study of T-cell reconstitution after alpha-beta-depleted transplantation in children. Library preparation (for TCRbeta) was performed with unique molecular identifiers. TCRdb re-called the PCR reads through MiXCR, storing one row per CDR3 protein. The top ten clones hold approximately 5.4% of a sample with roughly 500,000 distinct CDR3 sequences, 12% of them seen once. The sample was PBMCs from the stem cell graft donor, taken from the stem cell graft. The origin of the receptors is a human donor who donated a stem cell graft to a child with combined immunodeficiency.

V is TRBV7-3 and J is TRBJ1-3; D call uncertain. V lost 1 base and J 0 bases, leaving 7 bases between the germline ends. The CDR3 runs to 15 residues. Germline V gene lookup returns CDR1 SGHTA and CDR2 FQGTGA. For the CDR3, the DNA is TGTGCCAGCAGCTTAATGGCCTTCTCTGGAAACACCATATATTTT. Translation gives CASSLMAFSGNTIYF.

Points on this clonotype: Since a much larger clone is just one base distant, this may be a read error. This chain uses TRBV29-1 with TRBJ2-1; D is possibly TRBD2 (5 bases). Per the germline V gene, CDR1 is SQVTM and CDR2 is ANQGSEA. This CDR3 is built from 12 residues. CDR3 in amino acids: CGVEGGRSEQFF. As DNA, the CDR3 is TGCGGCGTTGAAGGAGGACGGTCCGAGCAGTTCTTC.

This clonotype was seen ten or more times. The DNA for the CDR3 is TGTGCCAGCAGCCGACAGACTTACACTGAAGCTTTCTTT. This sequence encodes CASSRQTYTEAFF. The rearrangement links TRBV12-3 or TRBV12-4 to TRBJ1-1; D may be TRBD1 (5 bases). Trimming took off 6 bases at V and 3 bases at J, with 11 bases between the two ends. This CDR3 region has 13 residues.

The rearrangement links TRBV12-3 or TRBV12-4 to TRBJ2-1, with D perhaps assigned TRBD1 or TRBD2 (6 bases each). The CDR3 spans 13 residues. V was cut by 6 bases and J by 8 bases, with 14 bases left in between. The CDR3 sequence: CASSLLGGHEQFF. In nucleotides, the CDR3 is TGTGCCAGCAGCTTGCTGGGGGGCCATGAGCAGTTCTTC.

This clonotype showed up just a few times. The V and J genes are TRBV5-6 and TRBJ2-3; no firm D call. The V gene lost 3 bases and the J gene lost 0 bases, with 11 bases spanning the gap. This CDR3 has 15 residues. The germline gives CDR1 SGHDT, CDR2 YYEEEE. The CDR3 DNA follows: TGTGCCAGCAGCTATCTGCCGGACAGCACAGATACGCAGTATTTT. It encodes CASSYLPDSTDTQYF. The entire variable domain, with the rest obtained from reference TRBV5-6 and TRBJ2-3, is as follows: DAGVTQSPTHLIKTRGQQVTLRCSPKSGHDTVSWYQQALGQGPQFIFQYYEEEERQRGNFPDRFSGHQFPNYSSELNVNALLLGDSALYLCASSYLPDSTDTQYFGPGTRLTVL.

This clonotype was recorded many times. V usage is TRBV7-9 and J usage is TRBJ2-3; D might be TRBD1 (5 bases). V lost 3 bases and J lost 6, with 16 bases in between. Per germline, CDR1 SEHNR and CDR2 FQNEAQ (reference sequence). The CDR3 sequence is 15 residues long. The CDR3 loop reads CASSFGALAPDTQYF. The CDR3 DNA follows: TGTGCCAGCAGCTTTGGGGCATTGGCGCCTGATACGCAGTATTTT.

At least ten counts were recorded for this clonotype. The V and J genes are TRBV10-3 and TRBJ2-5; tentatively, D is TRBD2 (6 bases). Germline assignment: CDR1 ENHRY and CDR2 SYGVKD. V lost 2 bases to trimming and J lost 4 bases, with 14 bases between them. The CDR3 extends over 15 amino acids. The CDR3 coding sequence is TGTGCCATCAGTGAGCAGCGAGCGGGTGGAGAGACCCAGTACTTC. This codes for CAISEQRAGGETQYF.

This clonotype showed up just a few times. The gene calls are TRBV7-9 and TRBJ2-3; a weak D match, TRBD1 (5 bases). Germline CDR1 reads SEHNR; CDR2 reads FQNEAQ (reference sequence). V gave up 1 base and J gave up 4 bases, with 9 bases separating them. The CDR3 consists of 14 residues. The CDR3 sequence is CASSLVGVADTQYF. As DNA, the CDR3 is TGTGCCAGCAGCTTAGTAGGGGTAGCAGATACGCAGTATTTT.

The chain couples TRBV9 to TRBJ2-3; TRBD2 agrees at 9 bases. V lost 4 bases to trimming and J lost 6 bases; unmatched junction nucleotides: 12. The CDR3 runs to 16 residues. Germline V CDR1 and CDR2: SGDLS, YYNGEE. This CDR3 is CASSFRGAGGLDTQYF. CDR3 DNA: TGTGCCAGCAGCTTCCGAGGGGCGGGAGGGCTGGATACGCAGTATTTT.

The chain uses TRBV11-3 and TRBJ1-1; 7 bases agree with TRBD1. Trimming removed 3 bases from V and 0 bases from J; junction bases left unmatched: 7. There are 16 residues in the CDR3. Germline CDR1 is SGHNT and CDR2 is YENEEA. CDR3 loop: CASSFPAGGMNTEAFF. CDR3 DNA: TGTGCCAGCAGCTTTCCGGCAGGGGGGATGAACACTGAAGCTTTCTTT.

This clonotype was seen a few times. CDR3 DNA: TGTGCCAGCAGTTTTGGCCCCGATACGCAGTATTTT. Amino acid sequence: CASSFGPDTQYF. The J gene is TRBJ2-3, the V gene TRBV12-3 or TRBV12-4; no definite D call. This CDR3 region has 12 residues. Between the trimmed V and J ends, which lost 3 bases and 6 bases, there was a span of 7 bases.

The chain is built from TRBV20-1 and TRBJ2-5; D is uncertain. V gave up 6 bases and J gave up 1 base, with 15 bases separating them. This CDR3 region has 14 residues. Germline V gives CDR1 DFQATT, CDR2 SNEGSKA (reference sequence). As DNA, the CDR3 is TGCAGTGCACCGTATGATTCACTCCAAGAGACCCAGTACTTC. Its translation is CSAPYDSLQETQYF.